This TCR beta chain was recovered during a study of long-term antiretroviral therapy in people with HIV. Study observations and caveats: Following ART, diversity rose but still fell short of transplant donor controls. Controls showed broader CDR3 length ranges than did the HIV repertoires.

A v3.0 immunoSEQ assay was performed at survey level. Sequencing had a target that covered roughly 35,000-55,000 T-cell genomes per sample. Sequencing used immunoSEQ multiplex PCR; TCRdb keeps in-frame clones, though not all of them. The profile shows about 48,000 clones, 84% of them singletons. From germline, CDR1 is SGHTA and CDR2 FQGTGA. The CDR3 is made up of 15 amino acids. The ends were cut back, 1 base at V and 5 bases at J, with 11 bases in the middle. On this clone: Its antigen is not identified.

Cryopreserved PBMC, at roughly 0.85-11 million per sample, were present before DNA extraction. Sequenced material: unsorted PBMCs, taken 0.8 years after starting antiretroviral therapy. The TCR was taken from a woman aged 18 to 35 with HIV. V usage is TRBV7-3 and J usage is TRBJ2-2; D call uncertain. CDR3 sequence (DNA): TGTGCCAGCAGCTTAAAAGGACCTGATACCGGGGAGCTGTTTTTT. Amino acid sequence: CASSLKGPDTGELFF.